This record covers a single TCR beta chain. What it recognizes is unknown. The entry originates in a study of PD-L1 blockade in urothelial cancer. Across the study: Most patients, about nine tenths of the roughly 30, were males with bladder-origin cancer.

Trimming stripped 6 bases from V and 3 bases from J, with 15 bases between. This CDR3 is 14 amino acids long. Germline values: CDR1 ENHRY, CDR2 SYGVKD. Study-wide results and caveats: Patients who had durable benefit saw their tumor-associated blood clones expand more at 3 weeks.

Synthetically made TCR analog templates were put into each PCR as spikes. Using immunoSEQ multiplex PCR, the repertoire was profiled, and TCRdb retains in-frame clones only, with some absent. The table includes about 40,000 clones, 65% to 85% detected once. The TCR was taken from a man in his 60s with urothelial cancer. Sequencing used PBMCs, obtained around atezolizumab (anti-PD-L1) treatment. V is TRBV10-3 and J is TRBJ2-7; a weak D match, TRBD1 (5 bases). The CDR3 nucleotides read TGTGCCATCAGCGACAGCGAGGCCGTCTACGAGCAGTACTTC. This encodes CAISDSEAVYEQYF.